This T cell receptor (beta chain) was documented in a study of T cells after yellow fever vaccination. Study background: In the case of low-cell-number fractions, SMART-Seq v4 Ultra Low Input was used for preparation.

Study conclusions and caveats: Detected again after the booster were most primary-vaccination clones, at nearly 97% CD4 and more than 70% CD8. Weaker, the secondary response peaked sooner, at day 5 versus 15.

Researchers made TCR cDNA using 5'RACE template switching, and this step added a universal primer site and UMIs. TCRdb re-derived calls from the 5' RACE reads in MiXCR, one entry per CDR3 protein. Seen here are approximately 550,000 distinct CDR3 sequences, roughly a fifth observed once, and the top ten hold 14%. The germline CDR1 and CDR2 sequences are SGDLS and YYNGEE. The CDR3 is 13 residues long. V gave up 0 bases and J gave up 6 bases, with 6 bases separating them. In this sample, this clonotype turned up many times. Its antigen is unknown. This receptor was obtained from a man between 25 and 39 years old who received the YFV17D yellow fever vaccine. The chain uses TRBV9 and TRBJ2-2, with D uncertain. The sample consisted of PBMCs, taken 15 days after the yellow fever booster vaccination. This CDR3 is CASSVESAGELFF. The CDR3 DNA reads as TGTGCCAGCAGCGTAGAAAGCGCCGGGGAGCTGTTTTTT.